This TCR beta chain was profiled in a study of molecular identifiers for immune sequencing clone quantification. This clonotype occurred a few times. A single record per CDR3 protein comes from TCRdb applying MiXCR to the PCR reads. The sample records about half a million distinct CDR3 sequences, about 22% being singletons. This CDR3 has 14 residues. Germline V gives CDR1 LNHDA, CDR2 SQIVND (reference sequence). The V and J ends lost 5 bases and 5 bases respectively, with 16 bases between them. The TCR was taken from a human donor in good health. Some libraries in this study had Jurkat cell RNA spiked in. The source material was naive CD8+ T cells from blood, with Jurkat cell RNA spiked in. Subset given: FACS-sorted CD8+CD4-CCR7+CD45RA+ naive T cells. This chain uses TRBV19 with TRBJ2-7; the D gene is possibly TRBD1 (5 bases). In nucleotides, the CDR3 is TGTGCCAGTAGTTTCCTGCCAGGGTCGGACGAGCAGTACTTC. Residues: CASSFLPGSDEQYF.